The 32 T cell receptor beta chains below were found in one sample sequenced in a study of T cell repertoires in cytomegalovirus infection. Using its own MiXCR run on the reads, TCRdb lists one record per CDR3 protein. The sample shows about 340,000 distinct CDR3 sequences, 25% to 35% of them seen only once. For these receptors, no antigen is known. The source was cultured PBMCs, collected from culture after CMV antigen stimulation. The receptors derive from a human donor in good health (CMV status not recorded). Some clones in this sample may be carry-over from other donors' samples.

This chain connects TRBV6-2 or TRBV6-3 to TRBJ1-2, with 8 bases aligning to TRBD1. The V gene's germline CDR1 is MNHEY and CDR2 SVGEGT. With 2 bases clipped from V and 7 bases from J, the junction kept 9 bases outside the gene matches. The CDR3 is 15 residues long. CDR3 in amino acids: CASSYPFGQGFGYTF. The CDR3 coding sequence is TGTGCCAGCAGTTACCCCTTTGGACAGGGCTTTGGCTACACCTTC.

This clonotype was recorded many times. This rearrangement joins TRBV7-3 to TRBJ1-1, with D perhaps matching TRBD1 (6 bases). The CDR3 spans 14 residues. CDR1 is SGHTA, CDR2 FQGTGA, per germline. V was pared by 5 bases and J by 1 base, with 11 bases between. CDR3 bases: TGTGCCAGCAGCCCCCAGGGGCGGAACACTGAAGCTTTCTTT. This gives the protein CASSPQGRNTEAFF.

V is TRBV7-9 and J is TRBJ1-1; D is ambiguous. The CDR3 loop spans 11 amino acids. V was shortened by 3 bases and J by 8 bases, with 7 bases between the two germline ends. Per the germline V gene, CDR1 is SEHNR and CDR2 is FQNEAQ (reference sequence). CDR3 nucleotides: TGTGCCAGCAGCTTTGGCAGGGAAGCTTTCTTT. It codes for CASSFGREAFF.

This clonotype was counted a few times. CDR3 region: CASSTGRAYGYTF. The CDR3 coding sequence is TGTGCCAGCAGTACCGGGCGGGCGTATGGCTACACCTTC. The chain joins TRBV12-3 or TRBV12-4 to TRBJ1-2; D remains ambiguous. The CDR3 covers 13 residues. V was clipped by 5 bases and J by 5 bases, with 12 bases between them.

V and J are TRBV7-6 and TRBJ2-1; D is undetermined. There are 13 residues in the CDR3. The V end lost 2 bases, the J end lost 12 bases, and 14 bases lay between the germline ends. Looked up from germline, CDR1 is SGHVS and CDR2 is FNYEAQ. CDR3 nucleotide sequence: TGTGCCAGCAGCTTAAACCCGACGACGGGGCAGTTCTTC. This gives the protein CASSLNPTTGQFF.

As for this clonotype: This could be a read error, since a much larger clone is one nucleotide away. The CDR3 DNA reads TGTGCCAGCAGTTGGCTCTCCTACGAGCAGTACTTC. Residues: CASSWLSYEQYF. V gene TRBV6-2 or TRBV6-3 combines with J gene TRBJ2-7, with D unresolved. V dropped 4 bases and J dropped 0 bases, with 4 bases sitting between them. The CDR3 consists of 12 residues. CDR1 is MNHEY, CDR2 SVGEGT, per germline.

This clonotype was counted between two and nine times. The rearrangement links TRBV12-3 or TRBV12-4 to TRBJ1-1; D is undetermined. Deletions cut 0 bases from V and 4 bases from J, with 12 bases between. This CDR3 contains 15 residues. CDR3 DNA sequence: TGTGCCAGCAGTTTAGCGATCAGGATATCCACTGAAGCTTTCTTT. As protein: CASSLAIRISTEAFF.

This clonotype was seen only a few times. This sequence joins TRBV6-5 and TRBJ2-3; TRBD1 matches at 12 bases. The V gene end was trimmed by 6 bases and the J gene end by 4 bases; junction bases not matched to a gene: 8. CDR3 length: 16 amino acids. Germline CDR1 and CDR2: MNHEY and SVGAGI. In DNA form, the CDR3 reads TGTGCCAGCAGATATCCGGGACAGGGGGCATCAGATACGCAGTATTTT. It yields the protein CASRYPGQGASDTQYF.

This clonotype was observed a handful of times. J is TRBJ1-4 and V is TRBV27; tentatively, D is TRBD1 (5 bases). Germline CDR1 is MNHEY and CDR2 is SMNVEV (reference sequence). V dropped 4 bases and J dropped 8 bases, with 20 bases sitting between them. The CDR3 is made up of 16 amino acids. CDR3 in DNA: TGTGCCAGCAGTTCCCTAACAGGCCAAGATCAAGAAAAACTGTTTTTT. Translated, it gives CASSSLTGQDQEKLFF.

The chain combines TRBV7-2 with TRBJ1-1; D is possibly TRBD1 (5 bases). V lost 5 bases to trimming and J lost 0 bases, with 25 bases between them. CDR1 and CDR2 (germline): SGHTA, FQGNSA. The CDR3 runs 19 residues. The CDR3: CASSIAVPGDWGMNTEAFF. In nucleotides, the CDR3 is TGTGCCAGCAGCATCGCCGTTCCCGGGGACTGGGGGATGAACACTGAAGCTTTCTTT.

This chain uses TRBV25-1 with TRBJ1-6; 7 bases line up with TRBD1. The J segment lost 6 bases and the V segment lost 5 bases, leaving 10 bases of the junction unmatched. Germline V gene lookup returns CDR1 MGHDK and CDR2 SYGVNS. This CDR3 spans 16 amino acids. The CDR3 loop is CASSLSGGTANSPLHF. Here the CDR3 DNA reads TGTGCCAGCAGTCTCTCGGGAGGGACAGCTAATTCACCCCTCCACTTT.

Only a few counts were recorded for this clonotype. The gene calls are TRBV5-4 and TRBJ2-7; 11 bases line up with TRBD2. The CDR3 is made up of 16 amino acids. Trimming cost V 0 bases and J 2 bases; bases outside gene matches: 4. Germline V gene lookup returns CDR1 SGHNT and CDR2 YYREEE (reference sequence). This CDR3 is CASSLGGTSGTYEQYF. In nucleotides, the CDR3 is TGTGCCAGCAGCTTGGGAGGGACTAGCGGTACCTACGAGCAGTACTTC.

This clonotype has a handful of counts. The chain recombines TRBV5-6 with TRBJ2-1, with TRBD2 matching 9 bases. The CDR3 spans 17 residues. V lost 1 base and J lost 4; bases outside the gene matches: 9. Germline assignment: CDR1 SGHDT and CDR2 YYEEEE. As DNA, the CDR3 is TGTGCCAGCAGCTTGAGCCTTTTAGCGGGAGCTTACAATGAGCAGTTCTTC. This translates into CASSLSLLAGAYNEQFF.

This chain joins TRBV6-5 and TRBJ2-5; D possibly corresponds to TRBD1 (7 bases). Per the germline V gene, CDR1 is MNHEY and CDR2 is SVGAGI. This CDR3 region has 16 residues. The germline V and J ends were trimmed by 3 bases and 4 bases, with 18 bases remaining between them. CDR3 nucleotides: TGTGCCAGCAGTTATACCCCTAGCCAGGGGGGAGAGACCCAGTACTTC. Encoded protein: CASSYTPSQGGETQYF.

The CDR3 nucleotides read TGTGCCAGCTCCCCCCAGGGGCAACAATACGAGCAGTACTTC. Translation: CASSPQGQQYEQYF. The chain uses TRBV18 and TRBJ2-7; D might be TRBD1 (6 bases). The CDR3 consists of 14 residues. Germline CDR1 is KGHSH and CDR2 is LQKENI. V was pared by 6 bases and J by 4 bases, with 16 bases between. Full variable domain (remainder filled in from reference TRBV18 and TRBJ2-7): NAGVMQNPRHLVRRRGQEARLRCSPMKGHSHVYWYRQLPEEGLKFMVYLQKENIIDESGMPKERFSAEFPKEGPSILRIQQVVRGDSAAYFCASSPQGQQYEQYFGPGTRLTVT.

The chain is built from TRBV7-2 and TRBJ2-7, with 14 nucleotides matching TRBD2. The CDR3 consists of 16 residues. Germline V lookup: CDR1 SGHTA, CDR2 FQGNSA. J was trimmed by 2 bases and V by 5 bases; bases with no gene match: 5. The DNA of the CDR3 is TGTGCCAGCAGCCGGACTAGCGGGAGGACGACCTACGAGCAGTACTTC. Translating gives CASSRTSGRTTYEQYF.

The chain couples TRBV5-3 to TRBJ2-1; the match to TRBD2 covers 13 bases. TRBV5-3 qualifies as an ORF whose function is uncertain. CDR3 length: 21 amino acids. The ends lost 8 bases at V and 2 bases at J; junction bases unmatched: 22. Here the CDR3 DNA reads TGTGCCAGCAGCCCCCAAGCGGGACTAGCGGGATCAAAGGGGCCCTACAATGAGCAGTTCTTC. It encodes CASSPQAGLAGSKGPYNEQFF.

This clonotype came up a few times. The rearrangement joins TRBV7-4 to TRBJ1-5, with a tentative D call TRBD1 (5 bases). V was cut by 4 bases and J by 3 bases, with 16 bases left in between. The germline CDR1 and CDR2 sequences are SGHVT and SQSDAQ. The CDR3 has 16 amino acids. For the CDR3, the DNA is TGTGCCAGCAGCTCACTAAGACTAGGGGTCAATCAGCCCCAGCATTTT. This sequence encodes CASSSLRLGVNQPQHF.

This chain joins TRBV6-1 and TRBJ2-1, with D hard to call. V was shortened by 5 bases and J by 0 bases, with 8 bases between the two germline ends. The CDR3 has 14 residues. CDR1 and CDR2 from the germline V gene are MNHNS and SASEGT. The CDR3 reads CASSYRSSYNEQFF. DNA of the CDR3: TGTGCCAGCAGTTACCGGAGCTCCTACAATGAGCAGTTCTTC.

This chain connects TRBV5-1 to TRBJ2-3; D is possibly TRBD2 (5 bases). The CDR3 runs to 15 residues. V shed 0 bases and J shed 2 bases, with 10 bases lying between them. Germline V lookup: CDR1 SGHRS, CDR2 YFSETQ. CDR3 in amino acids: CASSLVALVTDTQYF. CDR3 coding DNA: TGCGCCAGCAGCTTGGTCGCACTAGTCACAGATACGCAGTATTTT.

This clonotype was observed at least ten times. The chain has TRBV7-2 and TRBJ2-7, with 10 bases lining up with TRBD2. The CDR3 is 14 amino acids. CDR1 and CDR2 from the germline V gene are SGHTA and FQGNSA. V was clipped by 7 bases and J by 2 bases; unmatched bases: 5. The CDR3 loop reads CASTHTSGTYEQYF. The CDR3 DNA is TGTGCCAGCACCCACACTAGCGGGACCTACGAGCAGTACTTC.

Ten or more counts support this clonotype. The rearrangement links TRBV7-8 to TRBJ2-3; the D gene is possibly TRBD2 (7 bases). The CDR3 sequence is 17 residues long. Germline values: CDR1 SGHVS, CDR2 FQNEAQ. V lost 5 bases, J lost 2 bases, and 20 bases lay in between. The CDR3 DNA follows: TGTGCCAGCAGCCTAGGGAGGGGGGCCTCCTCCACAGATACGCAGTATTTT. Translated, it gives CASSLGRGASSTDTQYF.

This clonotype has just a few counts. The chain joins TRBV7-2 to TRBJ2-7; possibly TRBD2 for D (6 bases). This CDR3 is 14 amino acids long. V lost 4 bases and J lost 5, with 15 bases in between. Per the germline V gene, CDR1 is SGHTA and CDR2 is FQGNSA. The CDR3: CASSSHYTGDEQYF. The CDR3 DNA is TGTGCCAGCAGCTCTCACTATACGGGGGACGAGCAGTACTTC.

This clonotype came up many times. The CDR3 is CASSSQGYEQYF. CDR3 nucleotide sequence: TGTGCCAGCAGCTCACAGGGGTACGAGCAGTACTTC. The V call is TRBV7-2, the J call TRBJ2-7; 7 bases are shared with TRBD1. V was pared by 4 bases and J by 4 bases, with 1 base of the junction left unmatched. CDR3 length equals 12 residues. Germline assignment: CDR1 SGHTA and CDR2 FQGNSA.

V and J are TRBV7-9 and TRBJ2-1; 13 bases match TRBD2. Losses at the gene ends were 4 bases for V and 8 bases for J; bases not matched to a gene: 8. This CDR3 comprises 16 residues. Germline V CDR1 and CDR2: SEHNR, FQNEAQ (reference sequence). This CDR3 is CASSSRTSGSLDEQFF. CDR3 bases: TGTGCCAGCAGCTCCCGGACTAGCGGGAGTCTGGATGAGCAGTTCTTC.

J is TRBJ2-2 and V is TRBV6-6; TRBD2 agrees at 8 bases. The CDR3 is 17 residues long. Germline values: CDR1 MNHNY, CDR2 SVGAGI (reference sequence). V shed 7 bases and J 5 bases; nucleotides not matched to a gene: 15. CDR3 DNA: TGTGCCAGCACCCCTCTGGGGGCTAGCGGGCCAACCGGGGAGCTGTTTTTT. Protein product: CASTPLGASGPTGELFF.

The sample holds a few counts of this clonotype. This sequence joins TRBV10-3 and TRBJ1-1; 8 bases line up with TRBD1. The V segment lost 6 bases and the J segment 3 bases; nucleotides outside the gene matches: 9. This CDR3 spans 15 amino acids. Per the germline V gene, CDR1 is ENHRY and CDR2 is SYGVKD. The CDR3 is CAISRGLSGDTEAFF. The CDR3 region has the DNA TGTGCCATCAGCAGGGGGCTATCGGGGGACACTGAAGCTTTCTTT.

The gene calls are TRBV12-3 or TRBV12-4 and TRBJ2-5; TRBD2 matches 8 bases. V dropped 6 bases and J dropped 0; count of bases not matched to a gene: 6. The CDR3 totals 15 residues. CDR3 loop: CASSSGGRYQETQYF. In DNA form, the CDR3 reads TGTGCCAGCAGCTCGGGGGGGCGTTACCAAGAGACCCAGTACTTC.

This clonotype turned up a few times. CDR3: CASSSLAGVREQYF. CDR3 nucleotide sequence: TGTGCCAGCAGCTCACTAGCGGGAGTGAGAGAGCAGTACTTC. The chain links TRBV5-6 to TRBJ2-7; 11 nucleotides agree with TRBD2. Per the germline V gene, CDR1 is SGHDT and CDR2 is YYEEEE. V lost 3 bases, J lost 7 bases, and 6 bases stayed unmatched. There are 14 residues in the CDR3.

The V and J genes are TRBV12-3 or TRBV12-4 and TRBJ2-7; 10 bases map to TRBD2. Trimming at V came to 6 bases and at J to 6 bases, leaving 8 bases not matched to a gene. The CDR3 runs 14 residues. In DNA form, the CDR3 reads TGTGCCAGCAGCCTACCGGGACTAGCGATCGAGCAGTACTTC. Translating gives CASSLPGLAIEQYF.

This chain uses TRBV28 with TRBJ2-3; the match to TRBD2 covers 10 bases. CDR1 MDHEN and CDR2 SYDVKM come from the germline V gene. This CDR3 comprises 15 residues. Trimming cost V 6 bases and J 4 bases; bases outside gene matches: 7. CDR3: CASSSSGLASDTQYF. The DNA of the CDR3 is TGTGCCAGCAGCTCCTCGGGACTAGCGTCAGATACGCAGTATTTT.

This clonotype showed up many times. The V and J genes are TRBV29-1 and TRBJ2-3; D is possibly TRBD2 (5 bases). Germline-derived CDR1 and CDR2 are SQVTM and ANQGSEA. The CDR3 runs 12 residues. V was pared by 6 bases and J by 4 bases, with 11 bases between. This chain's CDR3 is CSVTSSADTQYF. The CDR3 DNA is TGCAGCGTCACTAGTTCTGCAGATACGCAGTATTTT.